A selection of T cell receptor beta chains follows, all from one sample in a study of OX40 agonist ivuxolimab in advanced cancers. The repertoire was sequenced with immunoSEQ multiplex PCR; TCRdb's copy has only in-frame clones and lacks some. The table records 55,000 to 80,000 clones, nearly 90% of them present only once. The source material was CD4+ or CD8+ T cells sorted from blood, sampled in a trial of the OX40 agonist ivuxolimab. These TCRs come from an adult with an advanced solid tumor such as melanoma, head and neck, liver or kidney cancer. CDR3s include the opening cysteine and the closing phenylalanine or tryptophan. The D gene is left open where the match is weak. Some rows have no size entry. The others give once, few or many, or a class for an expanded clone.

>-|-|TRBJ1-1|TRBV6-6|11
CASSYAGEAFF
TGTGCCAGCAGTTATGCCGGGGAGGCTTTCTTT
>-|-|TRBJ2-1|TRBV5-6|15
CASSPLLMSYNEQFF
TGTGCCAGTAGCCCACTCCTTATGAGCTACAATGAGCAGTTCTTC
>-|-|TRBJ2-7|TRBV28|15
CASSSQPGHTYEQYF
TGTGCCAGCAGTTCCCAACCGGGCCACACCTACGAGCAGTACTTC
>-|-|TRBJ2-5|TRBV7-8|13
CASSLGQATSKYF
TGTGCCAGCAGCTTAGGACAGGCGACATCAAAGTACTTC
>-|-|TRBJ1-2|TRBV6-1|14
CASRSSGRGYGYTF
TGTGCCAGCAGATCGAGCGGCAGGGGCTATGGCTACACCTTC
>once|-|TRBJ1-1|TRBV11-2|13
CASSFEEGTEAFF
TGTGCCAGCAGCTTCGAGGAAGGCACTGAAGCTTTCTTT
>-|-|TRBJ1-4|TRBV4-2|15
CASSQDSATNEKLFF
TGTGCCAGCAGCCAAGATTCAGCGACTAATGAAAAACTGTTTTTT
>-|TRBD2|TRBJ2-7|TRBV6-5|16
CASSYITLAGLGEQYF
TGTGCCAGCAGTTACATAACCCTAGCGGGATTGGGCGAGCAGTACTTC
>-|TRBD1|TRBJ2-7|TRBV25-1|16
CASSGPGQGGQYEQYF
TGTGCCAGCAGTGGACCGGGACAGGGAGGTCAATACGAGCAGTACTTC
>-|TRBD2|TRBJ2-1|TRBV7-9|14
CASRTSGSTYEQFF
TGTGCCAGCCGGACTAGCGGGAGTACCTATGAGCAGTTCTTC
>-|-|TRBJ2-3|TRBV7-2|15
CASSLVGTITDTQYF
TGTGCCAGCAGCTTAGTCGGAACAATCACAGATACGCAGTATTTT
>-|-|TRBJ1-5|TRBV28|17
CASSARPLDERNSPQHF
TGTGCCAGCAGCGCCAGGCCCCTCGACGAGCGTAATTCGCCCCAGCATTTT
>-|-|TRBJ2-7|TRBV7-9|16
CASSLEQGGILMEQYF
TGTGCCAGCAGCTTAGAACAGGGGGGGATACTAATGGAGCAGTACTTC
>once|-|TRBJ1-4|TRBV28|11
CASSYNEKLFF
TGTGCCAGCAGCTATAATGAAAAACTGTTTTTT
>-|TRBD2|TRBJ2-7|TRBV5-1|14
CASSPAGTYYEQYF
TGCGCCAGCAGCCCAGCGGGGACCTACTACGAGCAGTACTTC
>-|-|TRBJ2-3|TRBV10-2|14
CASRTPGGTDTQYF
TGCGCCAGCAGAACCCCGGGGGGCACAGATACGCAGTATTTT
>-|TRBD1|TRBJ2-4|TRBV27|14
CASSQGQGRDIQYF
TGTGCCAGCAGTCAAGGACAGGGGAGGGACATTCAGTACTTC
>once|-|TRBJ1-5|TRBV7-8|15
CASSSRAGSNQPQHF
TGTGCCAGCAGCTCCCGGGCGGGGAGCAATCAGCCCCAGCATTTT
>-|-|TRBJ2-1|TRBV5-5|16
CASSLPRVLPDNEQFF
TGTGCCAGCAGCTTGCCACGGGTTCTCCCCGACAATGAGCAGTTCTTC
>-|-|TRBJ2-5|TRBV7-2|14
CASSLKLGGETQYF
TGTGCCAGCAGCTTGAAACTAGGCGGCGAGACCCAGTACTTC
>-|-|TRBJ2-2|TRBV18|16
CASSPPGALRTGELFF
TGTGCCAGCTCACCACCGGGTGCCCTGCGCACCGGGGAGCTGTTTTTT
>-|TRBD2|TRBJ2-3|TRBV2|17
CASSAGLAGGLADTQYF
TGTGCCAGCAGTGCCGGACTAGCGGGAGGGCTGGCAGATACGCAGTATTTT
>-|-|TRBJ2-7|TRBV28|15
CASSPSRGPVHEQYF
TGTGCCAGCAGTCCCAGCCGCGGCCCTGTCCACGAGCAGTACTTC
>few|-|TRBJ2-2|TRBV7-2|13
CASSPGGYGELFF
TGTGCCAGCAGCCCCGGAGGTTACGGGGAGCTGTTTTTT
>once|TRBD1|TRBJ2-1|TRBV18|13
CASSPGQGNFQFF
TGTGCCAGCTCCCCGGGACAGGGAAATTTTCAGTTCTTC
>-|-|TRBJ1-2|TRBV4-3|18
CASSQEFVTGTLNYGYTF
TGCGCCAGCAGCCAAGAATTCGTAACAGGGACTCTTAACTATGGCTACACCTTC
>-|-|TRBJ2-5|TRBV15|13
CATSRDHTETQYF
TGTGCCACCAGCAGAGATCACACGGAGACCCAGTACTTC
>-|-|TRBJ2-7|TRBV7-9|15
CASSLGVGSSYEQYF
TGTGCCAGCAGCTTAGGGGTGGGCAGTTCATACGAGCAGTACTTC
>-|-|TRBJ1-1|TRBV19|16
CASSGARLVMNTEAFF
TGTGCCAGTAGTGGCGCGCGCTTGGTCATGAACACTGAAGCTTTCTTT
>-|TRBD1|TRBJ2-1|TRBV5-1|15
CASSWRTGGRYEQFF
TGCGCCAGCAGCTGGAGGACAGGGGGAAGGTATGAGCAGTTCTTC
>-|-|TRBJ1-5|TRBV5-1|16
CASSLDGITSNQPQHF
TGCGCCAGCAGCCTGGACGGAATAACATCCAATCAGCCCCAGCATTTT